The rows below give T cell receptor beta chains drawn from one sample of a study of blood T cell repertoires in COVID-19. Generated by immunoSEQ multiplex PCR, the TCRdb table keeps only in-frame clones and is missing some. The sample lists about 370,000 clones; roughly 90% were seen once. Sequencing used peripheral blood. The origin of the receptors is a woman aged 25 to 39 with COVID-19, enrolled during active disease. The conserved cysteine and the conserved F or W are not part of the CDR3 here.

V gene: TRBV7-2; J gene: TRBJ2-3; CDR3 protein: ASSLRLAGGTDTQY
V gene: TRBV6-2/TRBV6-3; J gene: TRBJ1-4; CDR3 protein: ASSPSGSQKLF
V gene: TRBV10-3; J gene: TRBJ1-1; CDR3 protein: AITSGTEAF
V gene: TRBV10-1; J gene: TRBJ2-1; CDR3 protein: ASSEPGLLEWDEQF
V gene: TRBV7-6; J gene: TRBJ2-1; CDR3 protein: ASSLAGTSGSSYNEQF
V gene: TRBV10-3; J gene: TRBJ2-1; CDR3 protein: AISDWGQGNYNEQF
V gene: TRBV9; J gene: TRBJ1-6; CDR3 protein: ASGGLSYNSPLH
V gene: TRBV2; J gene: TRBJ1-5; CDR3 protein: ASSERTGLQPQH
V gene: TRBV6-2/TRBV6-3; J gene: TRBJ2-3; CDR3 protein: ASSYSAGTDTQY
V gene: TRBV19; J gene: TRBJ2-6; CDR3 protein: ASSGQGVSGANVLT
V gene: TRBV30; J gene: TRBJ2-3; CDR3 protein: AWSVHPLDRNTQY
V gene: TRBV19; J gene: TRBJ1-1; CDR3 protein: AITMRVNSEITEAF
V gene: TRBV4-3; J gene: TRBJ1-3; CDR3 protein: ASSQVPGPGNTIY
V gene: TRBV3-1/TRBV3-2; J gene: TRBJ1-3; CDR3 protein: ASSRWQDDNSGNTIY
V gene: TRBV28; J gene: TRBJ1-4; CDR3 protein: ASSLRDTRSEKLF
V gene: TRBV5-8; J gene: TRBJ1-5; CDR3 protein: ASSLLSREAH
V gene: TRBV7-9; J gene: TRBJ2-7; CDR3 protein: ASSLDRDTYEQY